One and the same sample provided the 27 T cell receptor beta chains below, sequenced in a study of OX40 agonist ivuxolimab in advanced cancers. Produced via immunoSEQ multiplex PCR; TCRdb's table is partial and in-frame only. The data contain approximately 16,000 clones, approximately 85% of them singletons. Sequencing used CD4+ or CD8+ T cells sorted from blood, obtained in a trial of the OX40 agonist ivuxolimab. The receptor set was obtained from an adult with an advanced solid tumor such as melanoma, head and neck, liver or kidney cancer.

This clone occurred a few times. The CDR3 region is CASSYGEFGEKLFF. Here the CDR3 DNA reads TGTGCCAGCAGTTACGGGGAGTTCGGTGAAAAACTGTTTTTT. The V gene is TRBV6-8, the J gene TRBJ1-4; the D is unclear. Per the germline V gene, CDR1 is MNHGY and CDR2 is SAAAGT. This CDR3 has 14 residues. V was cut by 2 bases and J by 7 bases, with 11 bases left in between.

This clone has just one count. The J gene is TRBJ2-7, the V gene TRBV14; D gene ambiguous. Germline-derived CDR1 and CDR2 are SGHDN and FVKESK. The CDR3 sequence is 14 residues long. Trimming took 2 bases from V and 0 from J, leaving 8 bases between them. This CDR3 reads CASSQQESSYEQYF. DNA for the CDR3: TGTGCCAGCAGCCAACAGGAGAGCTCCTACGAGCAGTACTTC.

The J gene is TRBJ2-7, the V gene TRBV28, with 7 bases identical to TRBD1. Germline values: CDR1 MDHEN, CDR2 SYDVKM. This CDR3 is built from 11 residues. V was clipped by 3 bases and J by 11 bases; unmatched bases: 4. The CDR3 region is CASSFGQEEYF. CDR3 nucleotides: TGTGCCAGCAGTTTTGGACAGGAAGAGTACTTC.

The chain is built from TRBV5-6 and TRBJ2-5; 11 bases line up with TRBD2. This CDR3 has 18 amino acids. The germline V gene encodes CDR1 SGHDT and CDR2 YYEEEE. J lost 4 bases, V lost 5 bases, and 16 bases had no gene match. CDR3 loop: CASSWAGLAGGQGETQYF. The CDR3 region has the DNA TGTGCCAGCAGTTGGGCGGGGCTAGCGGGAGGCCAGGGAGAGACCCAGTACTTC.

Comment on this clone: The junction departs from germline at one end; a sequencing error may be responsible. This chain joins TRBV30 and TRBJ2-5; D possibly corresponds to TRBD2 (6 bases). The CDR3 sequence is 8 residues long. Germline loops: CDR1 GTSNPN, CDR2 SVGIG (reference sequence). The CDR3, as DNA: TGTGCGATGGAAGGCGGGGACTTC. The encoded protein is CAMEGGDF. Supplemented by reference TRBV30 and TRBJ2-5, the full variable domain reads SQTIHQWPATLVQPVGSPLSLECTVEGTSNPNLYWYRQAAGRGLQLLFYSVGIGQISSEVPQNLSASRPQDRQFILSSKKLLLSDSGFYLCAMEGGDFGPGTRLLVL.

V is TRBV9 and J is TRBJ1-2; D perhaps matches TRBD1 (6 bases). The V end was cut by 2 bases, the J end by 4 bases, with 24 bases between. The CDR3 is made up of 18 amino acids. CDR1 is SGDLS and CDR2 is YYNGEE in the germline V gene. Here the CDR3 reads CASSVDPLRRGLTYGYTF. In DNA form, the CDR3 reads TGTGCCAGCAGCGTCGATCCTTTACGCCGGGGGCTCACCTATGGCTACACCTTC. The full variable domain, completed using reference TRBV9 and TRBJ1-2, is DSGVTQTPKHLITATGQRVTLRCSPRSGDLSVYWYQQSLDQGLQFLIQYYNGEERAKGNILERFSAQQFPDLHSELNLSSLELGDSALYFCASSVDPLRRGLTYGYTFGSGTRLTVV.

The chain is built from TRBV27 and TRBJ2-7; perhaps TRBD1 as D (6 bases). Deletions cut 5 bases from V and 6 bases from J, with 17 bases between. Germline CDR1 reads MNHEY; CDR2 reads SMNVEV (reference sequence). This CDR3 has 14 amino acids. CDR3 residues: CASSAARGQPEQYF. The CDR3 nucleotides are TGTGCCAGCAGTGCCGCCAGGGGTCAACCCGAGCAGTACTTC.

Only one count was recorded for this clone. V and J are TRBV6-5 and TRBJ2-2; TRBD1 agrees at 7 bases. J gave up 8 bases and V 0 bases, and 3 bases lay outside the gene matches. Germline values: CDR1 MNHEY, CDR2 SVGAGI. This CDR3 region has 14 residues. For the CDR3, the DNA is TGTGCCAGCAGTTACTCGAGGGGGCCAGGGGAGCTGTTTTTT. Its protein is CASSYSRGPGELFF.

This chain links TRBV2 with TRBJ2-7; D gene uncertain. Germline V gene lookup returns CDR1 SNHLY and CDR2 FYNNEI. V was trimmed by 1 base and J by 1 base, leaving 8 bases between them. The CDR3 has 14 residues. Here the CDR3 reads CASSEGSGSYEQYF. The CDR3 nucleotides read TGTGCCAGCAGTGAAGGGAGTGGATCCTACGAGCAGTACTTC.

This chain connects TRBV5-4 to TRBJ2-3; D perhaps matches TRBD2 (7 bases). Germline V gene data show CDR1 as SGHNT and CDR2 as YYREEE (reference sequence). V lost 4 bases, J lost 4 bases, and 13 bases lay in between. The CDR3 is made up of 14 amino acids. CDR3 in DNA: TGTGCCAGCAGCCCGGCCGGGGGGCCAGATACGCAGTATTTT. Protein product: CASSPAGGPDTQYF.

This chain connects TRBV6-1 to TRBJ1-5; TRBD1 is a possible D gene (6 bases). The germline CDR1 and CDR2 sequences are MNHNS and SASEGT. This CDR3 comprises 12 residues. Trimming stripped 7 bases from V and 6 bases from J, with 10 bases between. CDR3 residues: CASKGGGQPQHF. The CDR3 DNA sequence: TGTGCCAGCAAAGGGGGAGGTCAGCCCCAGCATTTT.

V and J are TRBV28 and TRBJ2-3, with 9 bases lining up with TRBD2. Per germline, CDR1 MDHEN and CDR2 SYDVKM. The CDR3 has 16 residues. Trimming cost V 7 bases and J 1 base; bases outside gene matches: 9. The CDR3 DNA is TGTGCCAGCACCCCCGGCCCTAGCGGGGGCACAGATACGCAGTATTTT. It specifies CASTPGPSGGTDTQYF.

This chain joins TRBV9 and TRBJ1-2; no definite D call. This CDR3 is 14 amino acids long. V was pared by 0 bases and J by 4 bases, with 10 bases between. The germline CDR1 and CDR2 sequences are SGDLS and YYNGEE. The CDR3 sequence: CASSVGSLLYGYTF. The CDR3 coding sequence is TGTGCCAGCAGCGTAGGGAGTCTCCTCTATGGCTACACCTTC.

This rearrangement joins TRBV25-1 to TRBJ1-4; D perhaps matches TRBD1 (5 bases). Germline CDR1 reads MGHDK; CDR2 reads SYGVNS. The germline V and J ends were trimmed by 6 bases and 5 bases, with 13 bases remaining between them. The length of the CDR3 is 14 residues. This chain's CDR3 is CASRPPGRNEKLFF. CDR3 nucleotides: TGTGCCAGCAGGCCTCCGGGACGGAATGAAAAACTGTTTTTT.

The chain recombines TRBV5-6 with TRBJ2-5; 12 positions agree with TRBD1. Trimming removed 0 bases from V and 5 bases from J; junction bases left unmatched: 5. This CDR3 has 16 residues. Looked up from germline, CDR1 is SGHDT and CDR2 is YYEEEE. The CDR3 here is CASSLVGTGGAETQYF. CDR3 bases: TGTGCCAGCAGCTTGGTGGGGACAGGGGGCGCGGAGACCCAGTACTTC.

V gene TRBV28 combines with J gene TRBJ1-2; TRBD1 might be the D (5 bases). Per the germline V gene, CDR1 is MDHEN and CDR2 is SYDVKM. V lost 2 bases to trimming and J lost 7 bases, with 11 bases between them. The CDR3 runs 13 residues. The DNA of the CDR3 is TGTGCCAGCAGTTTAGGACACTCGAGTGGCTACACCTTC. The encoded protein is CASSLGHSSGYTF.

This clone was found a few times. This chain uses TRBV27 with TRBJ1-2; no firm D call. Per germline, CDR1 MNHEY and CDR2 SMNVEV (reference sequence). The CDR3 has 14 amino acids. Trimming left V 0 bases short and J 5 bases short, with 10 bases between. This CDR3 reads CASSLSSRQYGYTF. The CDR3 DNA follows: TGTGCCAGCAGTTTATCTTCCAGGCAATATGGCTACACCTTC.

V gene TRBV16 combines with J gene TRBJ1-1; D not certain. There are 11 residues in the CDR3. CDR1 is KGHSY, CDR2 FQNENV, per germline. V gave up 2 bases and J gave up 8 bases, with 6 bases separating them. Here the CDR3 reads CASSQRGEAFF. CDR3 coding DNA: TGTGCCAGCAGCCAACGAGGGGAAGCTTTCTTT.

This chain links TRBV28 with TRBJ1-2; D ambiguous. The germline gives CDR1 MDHEN, CDR2 SYDVKM. The CDR3 covers 11 residues. Trimming pared 5 bases from V and 4 bases from J, leaving 5 bases between. The CDR3 protein is CASSKGYGYTF. The DNA for the CDR3 is TGTGCCAGCAGTAAGGGCTATGGCTACACCTTC.

The chain employs TRBV7-9 and TRBJ2-1; D is undetermined. V lost 3 bases and J 1 base, leaving 7 bases between the germline ends. CDR3 length equals 14 residues. The germline V gene encodes CDR1 SEHNR and CDR2 FQNEAQ (reference sequence). The CDR3 reads CASSFSFSYNEQFF. Written as DNA, the CDR3 is TGTGCCAGCAGCTTTTCTTTTTCCTACAATGAGCAGTTCTTC.

The chain uses TRBV6-6 and TRBJ2-3, with a possible D match to TRBD1 (5 bases). V was pared by 5 bases and J by 0 bases, with 12 bases between. Germline CDR1 reads MNHNY; CDR2 reads SVGAGI (reference sequence). The length of the CDR3 is 15 residues. CDR3 in amino acids: CASSMTVTSTDTQYF. The CDR3 DNA reads as TGTGCCAGCAGTATGACAGTCACCAGCACAGATACGCAGTATTTT.

The rearrangement uses TRBV10-3 and TRBJ1-2; D not certain. V gave up 0 bases and J gave up 0 bases, with 14 bases separating them. CDR1 ENHRY and CDR2 SYGVKD come from the germline V gene. This CDR3 contains 17 residues. CDR3 in DNA: TGTGCCATCAGTGAGTCCCCCCAAACCGGAGCTAACTATGGCTACACCTTC. Translation: CAISESPQTGANYGYTF.

The V and J genes are TRBV10-3 and TRBJ2-7, with D maybe TRBD2 (6 bases). The CDR3 has 16 residues. V gave up 0 bases and J gave up 4 bases, with 16 bases separating them. Germline CDR1 and CDR2: ENHRY and SYGVKD. CDR3 residues: CAISESTGAPTYEQYF. The CDR3 region has the DNA TGTGCCATCAGTGAGTCGACGGGAGCTCCCACTTACGAGCAGTACTTC.

The V gene is TRBV11-3, the J gene TRBJ2-7; tentatively, D is TRBD1 (6 bases). This CDR3 region has 14 residues. Germline V CDR1 and CDR2: SGHNT, YENEEA. The ends were cut back, 3 bases at V and 7 bases at J, with 16 bases in the middle. The CDR3 nucleotides read TGTGCCAGCAGCTTGCCAGGGGCCCCGCTAGAGCAGTACTTC. Its translation: CASSLPGAPLEQYF.

The V and J genes are TRBV5-5 and TRBJ2-1, with TRBD2 matching over 7 bases. V lost 4 bases to trimming and J lost 5 bases; unmatched junction nucleotides: 9. Germline-derived CDR1 and CDR2 are SGHKS and YYEKEE (reference sequence). The CDR3 covers 15 residues. Here the CDR3 reads CASSPFGRINNEQFF. CDR3 coding DNA: TGTGCCAGCAGCCCATTCGGGAGGATAAACAATGAGCAGTTCTTC.

The chain couples TRBV28 to TRBJ2-1; no clear D. Germline loops: CDR1 MDHEN, CDR2 SYDVKM. Between the trimmed V and J ends, which lost 2 bases and 12 bases, there was a span of 8 bases. This CDR3 is built from 11 residues. The CDR3 here is CASSLGIWQFF. CDR3 DNA sequence: TGTGCCAGCAGTTTAGGGATTTGGCAGTTCTTC. Together with reference TRBV28 and TRBJ2-1, the CDR3 gives the full variable domain: DVKVTQSSRYLVKRTGEKVFLECVQDMDHENMFWYRQDPGLGLRLIYFSYDVKMKEKGDIPEGYSVSREKKERFSLILESASTNQTSMYLCASSLGIWQFFGPGTRLTVL.

This clone was detected a few times. The V gene is TRBV29-1, the J gene TRBJ2-2, with TRBD1 as a possible D gene (6 bases). With 4 bases removed from V and 5 bases from J, the gap between germline ends came to 8 bases. CDR1 SQVTM and CDR2 ANQGSEA come from the germline V gene. The CDR3 is made up of 12 amino acids. CDR3 nucleotides: TGCAGCGTTGTAGGGGGAACCGGGGAGCTGTTTTTT. It codes for CSVVGGTGELFF.